This T cell receptor (beta chain) emerged from a study of metastatic and nonmetastatic thyroid tumors. About the study: For malignant and benign thyroid patients, tumor or nodule tissue and blood were the sources whose repertoires were compared.

Study observations and caveats: The study reportedly found significantly higher TCR beta diversity in malignant thyroid tumors than benign nodules, in blood and tumor.

Regarding this clone: Its specificity is not known.

No treatment had been given to any patient before thyroid surgery. Original processing methods: A papillary thyroid cancer distant-metastasis classifier was built from CDR3 differences across clinicopathological groups. TCRdb re-called clones from the PCR reads using MiXCR. These V and J calls are TCRdb output, not the study's own analysis. The sample lists around 7,100 clones, around 27% occurring once. CDR3 length equals 14 residues. Trimming removed 2 bases at V and 7 bases at J, with 15 bases between. CDR1 and CDR2 from the germline V gene are SGHRS and YFSETQ. This receptor was obtained from a female donor with papillary thyroid cancer or a benign thyroid nodule (not recorded which). Some clones in this sample may be carry-over from other donors' samples. The chain is built from TRBV5-1 and TRBJ1-1, with a possible D match to TRBD1 (5 bases). The sequenced sample was adjacent normal tissue. CDR3 protein: CASSLRGAVREAFF. The CDR3 DNA reads as TGCGCCAGCAGCTTAAGAGGGGCGGTCCGTGAAGCTTTCTTT.